The clone carrying this T cell receptor beta chain has only a few counts. The entry originates in a study of shared clonotypes between healthy human individuals. The CDR3 loop spans 13 amino acids. V was pared by 7 bases and J by 6 bases, with 15 bases between. In germline, CDR1 is LNHDA, CDR2 SQIVND (reference sequence). Assay: immunoSEQ multiplex PCR; the TCRdb copy retains only in-frame clones and omits some. The profile covers approximately 350,000 clones, with approximately 79% appearing a single time and 10% taken by the ten largest. This sequence joins TRBV19 and TRBJ1-1; the D is unclear. The source material was memory CD4+ T cells sorted from blood. The subset: CD45RA-negative fraction. This sequence originates from a man aged 25-45 years in good health. CDR3 residues: CASKRVFRSEAFF. The CDR3 DNA reads as TGTGCCAGTAAAAGGGTATTTAGGTCTGAAGCTTTCTTT.